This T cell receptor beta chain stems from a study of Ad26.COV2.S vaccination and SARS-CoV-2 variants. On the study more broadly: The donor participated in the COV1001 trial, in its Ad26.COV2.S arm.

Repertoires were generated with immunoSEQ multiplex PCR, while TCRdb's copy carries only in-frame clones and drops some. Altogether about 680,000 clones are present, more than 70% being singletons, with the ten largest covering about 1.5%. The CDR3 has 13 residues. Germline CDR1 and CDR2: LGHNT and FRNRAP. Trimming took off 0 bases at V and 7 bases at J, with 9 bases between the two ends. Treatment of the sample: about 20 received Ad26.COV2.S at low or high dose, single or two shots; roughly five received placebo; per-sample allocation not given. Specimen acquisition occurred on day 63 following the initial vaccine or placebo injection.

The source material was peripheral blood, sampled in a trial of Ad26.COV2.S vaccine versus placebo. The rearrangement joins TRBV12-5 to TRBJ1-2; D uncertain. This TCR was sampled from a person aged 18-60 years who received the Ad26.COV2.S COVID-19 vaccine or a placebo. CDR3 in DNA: TGTGCTAGTGGTTTGGTAGGCTCTGGTGGCTACACCTTC. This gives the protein CASGLVGSGGYTF.